This T cell receptor (beta chain) was found in a study of blood T cell repertoires in COVID-19. Study-level background: COVID-19 samples collected from the United States, Italy and Spain covered acute and convalescent phases.

In germline, CDR1 is SNHLY, CDR2 FYNNEI. With 6 bases removed from V and 1 base from J, the gap between germline ends came to 12 bases. The CDR3 contains 14 residues. In the study's own analysis: Amplified reference gene primers provided the basis for estimating nucleated cell counts. Profiling relied on immunoSEQ multiplex PCR, and the TCRdb table lists in-frame clones only, not all of them. Clone size and V and J calls were adopted from that table, with D and trimming inferred from the DNA. The sample holds 100,000 or so clones, approximately 80% seen once. This sequence joins TRBV2 and TRBJ1-1; D gene unclear. Sequences were obtained from peripheral blood. The receptor comes from a man in his sixties or seventies with active or convalescent COVID-19. The CDR3 nucleotides read TGTGCCAGCAGCGCGGGGAGGGAGAACACTGAAGCTTTCTTT. Translation gives CASSAGRENTEAFF.